The text below deals with one T cell receptor (beta chain). Its cognate antigen has yet to be identified. Per-base qualities were not stored, and no clone one base away is much larger. The method was the immunoSEQ multiplex PCR assay. From the authors' description of their analysis: A statistical classification framework was built for diagnosing cytomegalovirus status from the catalog of TCR beta chain sequences. TCRdb took over this immuneACCESS table, retaining in-frame rearrangements with V and J assigned. Such tables are incomplete; in checked studies, under half of the missing clones stem from an unresolved V gene, and the remainder is unexplained. The DNA gave D and trimming, while V, J and clone size come from that table. In all, the sample holds roughly 300,000 clones, and around nine tenths of those were seen once. The top ten clones comprise around 0.92% of the sample. After removal of 1 base from V and 5 bases from J, the junction retains 8 bases not matched to a gene. The CDR3, cysteine through phenylalanine, is 15 amino acids long. The kept DNA is CDR3 alone, 45 bases in frame from the first base. From the germline V gene, CDR1 is SGHRS and CDR2 is YFSETQ.

The entry originates in a study of cytomegalovirus exposure and HLA in healthy donors (dated by TCRdb to 2016 to 2017). Background on the whole study: The 500 to 800 repertoires of the first cohort and the 120 validation repertoires were produced on the same platform, according to a later analysis. The study was designed to test whether signatures of past pathogen exposure could be identified by cataloging public T cell receptors. A separate validation cohort of 100 to 150 different subjects was used in addition to the 666-subject first cohort. The study combined high-throughput TCR immunosequencing, statistical association of individual TCRs with disease status, and machine learning to predict cytomegalovirus infection status.

The donors were included in the validation cohort of approximately 130 subjects, a group kept apart from the roughly 670-subject first cohort. Summary of the overall study and its limitations: Of the cluster scores, around 95% were above 0 in a later analysis, which found that TCRs clustered in the first cohort also tended to co-occur in the 110 or so validation repertoires. Three of the identified cytomegalovirus-associated TCR beta chains were confirmed in vitro to be specific for cytomegalovirus antigens. Cytomegalovirus status was reported to be diagnosed by the classifier with high specificity and sensitivity in both the original and validation cohorts. A later analysis lacked HLA typing for the validation cohort, so it scored co-occurrence in that cohort across all 120 or so repertoires. Across donors, most TCR sequences were observed very rarely, whereas some public TCRs were present in many individuals. The study gave a list of about 160 TCR beta chains associated with cytomegalovirus. According to the authors, the approach could potentially be generalized to other disease states and immunological phenotypes.

Recombination connected TRBV5-1 to TRBJ2-5, with TRBD2 matching 7 junction bases. This receptor was obtained from a woman aged 18 to 35 in good health and CMV-seronegative. Sequencing was done on a sample of PBMCs. CDR3 protein: CASSLSGEGMETQYF. The DNA sequence is given as TGCGCCAGCAGCTTGAGCGGGGAGGGAATGGAGACCCAGTACTTC.